This entry is about one TCR beta chain. The sample comes from a study of T-cell reconstitution after alpha-beta-depleted transplantation in children. TCRbeta library construction was performed incorporating unique molecular identifiers. TCRdb recomputed calls from the PCR reads with MiXCR, one row per CDR3 protein. Of about 540,000 distinct CDR3 sequences listed, 15% to 20% were seen once; the top ten hold approximately 3%. The CDR3 consists of 13 residues. Trimming pared 8 bases from V and 10 bases from J, leaving 20 bases between. The receptor was isolated from a human donor who donated a stem cell graft to a child with acute lymphoblastic leukemia. The V call is TRBV12-3 or TRBV12-4, the J call TRBJ1-1; TRBD1 might be the D (5 bases). The specimen was PBMCs from the stem cell graft donor, collected from the stem cell graft. The CDR3 DNA sequence: TGTGCCAGCGGGGCAGGCCTAATCGGGGGAGCTTTCTTT. Translating gives CASGAGLIGGAFF.